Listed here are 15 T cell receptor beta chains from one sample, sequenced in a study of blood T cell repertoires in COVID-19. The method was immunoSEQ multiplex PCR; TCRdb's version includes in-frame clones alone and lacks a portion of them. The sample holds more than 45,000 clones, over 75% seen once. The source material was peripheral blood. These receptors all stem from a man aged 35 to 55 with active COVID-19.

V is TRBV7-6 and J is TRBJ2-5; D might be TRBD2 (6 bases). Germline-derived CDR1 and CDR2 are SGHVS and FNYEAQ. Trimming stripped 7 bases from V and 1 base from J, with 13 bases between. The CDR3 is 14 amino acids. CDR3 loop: CASTPRGIQETQYF. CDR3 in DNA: TGTGCCAGCACCCCTCGGGGGATCCAAGAGACCCAGTACTTC.

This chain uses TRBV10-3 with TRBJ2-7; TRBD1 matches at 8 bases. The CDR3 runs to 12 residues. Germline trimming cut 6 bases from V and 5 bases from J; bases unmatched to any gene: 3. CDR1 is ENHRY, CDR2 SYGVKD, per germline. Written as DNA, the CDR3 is TGTGCCATCAGCCAGACAGGGGACGAGCAGTACTTC. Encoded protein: CAISQTGDEQYF.

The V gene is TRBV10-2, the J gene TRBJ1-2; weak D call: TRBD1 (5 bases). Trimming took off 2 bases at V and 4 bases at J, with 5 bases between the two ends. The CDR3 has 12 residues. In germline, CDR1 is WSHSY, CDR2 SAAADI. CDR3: CASSEQGYGYTF. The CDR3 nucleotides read TGCGCCAGCAGTGAGCAGGGCTATGGCTACACCTTC.

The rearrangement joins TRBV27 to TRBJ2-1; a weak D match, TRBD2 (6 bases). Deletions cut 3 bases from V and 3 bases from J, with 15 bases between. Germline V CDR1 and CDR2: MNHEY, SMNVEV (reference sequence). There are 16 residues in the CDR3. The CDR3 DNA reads TGTGCCAGCAGTTTCACCCGGGGGACTGGCTACAATGAGCAGTTCTTC. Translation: CASSFTRGTGYNEQFF.

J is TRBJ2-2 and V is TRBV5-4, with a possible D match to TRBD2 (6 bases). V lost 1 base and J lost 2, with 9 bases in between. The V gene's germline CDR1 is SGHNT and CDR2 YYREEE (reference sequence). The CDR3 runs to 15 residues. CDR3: CASSLRRGNTGELFF. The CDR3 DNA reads TGTGCCAGCAGCTTGCGGCGGGGAAACACCGGGGAGCTGTTTTTT.

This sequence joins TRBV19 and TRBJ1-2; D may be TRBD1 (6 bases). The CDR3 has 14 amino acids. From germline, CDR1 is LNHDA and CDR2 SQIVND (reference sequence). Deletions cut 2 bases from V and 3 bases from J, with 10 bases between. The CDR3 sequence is CASSITGQDYGYTF. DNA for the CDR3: TGTGCCAGTAGTATAACAGGGCAAGACTATGGCTACACCTTC. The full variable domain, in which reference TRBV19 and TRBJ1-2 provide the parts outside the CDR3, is DGGITQSPKYLFRKEGQNVTLSCEQNLNHDAMYWYRQDPGQGLRLIYYSQIVNDFQKGDIAEGYSVSREKKESFPLTVTSAQKNPTAFYLCASSITGQDYGYTFGSGTRLTVV.

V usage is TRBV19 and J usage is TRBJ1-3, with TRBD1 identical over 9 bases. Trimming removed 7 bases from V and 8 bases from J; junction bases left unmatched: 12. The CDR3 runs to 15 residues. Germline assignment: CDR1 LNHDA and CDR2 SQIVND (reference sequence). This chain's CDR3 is CASIPGQGSGYTIYF. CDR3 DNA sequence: TGTGCCAGTATCCCCGGACAGGGGTCGGGGTACACCATATATTTT.

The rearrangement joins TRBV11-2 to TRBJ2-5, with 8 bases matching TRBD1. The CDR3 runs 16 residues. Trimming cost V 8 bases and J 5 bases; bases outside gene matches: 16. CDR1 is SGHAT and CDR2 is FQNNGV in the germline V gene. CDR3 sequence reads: CASAPGTGGFRETQYF. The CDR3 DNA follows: TGTGCCAGCGCACCTGGTACAGGGGGTTTTCGGGAGACCCAGTACTTC. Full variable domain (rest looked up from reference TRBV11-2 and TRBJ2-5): EAGVAQSPRYKIIEKRQSVAFWCNPISGHATLYWYQQILGQGPKLLIQFQNNGVVDDSQLPKDRFSAERLKGVDSTLKIQPAKLEDSAVYLCASAPGTGGFRETQYFGPGTRLLVL.

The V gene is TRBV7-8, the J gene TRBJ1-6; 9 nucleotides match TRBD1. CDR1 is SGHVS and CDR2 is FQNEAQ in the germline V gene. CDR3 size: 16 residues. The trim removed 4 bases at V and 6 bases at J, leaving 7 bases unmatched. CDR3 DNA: TGTGCCAGCAGCTCGAGTCGGACAGGGGCTAATTCACCCCTCCACTTT. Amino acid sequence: CASSSSRTGANSPLHF.

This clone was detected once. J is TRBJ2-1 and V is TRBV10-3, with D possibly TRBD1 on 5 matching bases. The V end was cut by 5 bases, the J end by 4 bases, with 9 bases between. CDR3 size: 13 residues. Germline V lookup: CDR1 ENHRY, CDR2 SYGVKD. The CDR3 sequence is CAISPDRYNEQFF. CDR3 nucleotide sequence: TGTGCCATCAGTCCAGACAGATACAATGAGCAGTTCTTC.

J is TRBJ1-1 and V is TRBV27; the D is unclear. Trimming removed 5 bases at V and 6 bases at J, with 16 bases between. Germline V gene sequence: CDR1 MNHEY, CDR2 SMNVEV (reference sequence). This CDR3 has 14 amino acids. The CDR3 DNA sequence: TGTGCCAGCAGTCGGAATGATTGGAGGCCTGAAGCTTTCTTT. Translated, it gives CASSRNDWRPEAFF.

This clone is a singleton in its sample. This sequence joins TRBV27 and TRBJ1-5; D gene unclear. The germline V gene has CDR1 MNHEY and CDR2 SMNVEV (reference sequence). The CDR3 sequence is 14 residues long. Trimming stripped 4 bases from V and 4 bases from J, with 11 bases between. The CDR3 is CASSSVDNNQPQHF. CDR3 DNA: TGTGCCAGCAGTTCCGTAGACAATAATCAGCCCCAGCATTTT.

The CDR3 DNA reads TGTGCCAGCAGTCCAAGCGGGAGGGCCGGCAGCACAGATACGCAGTATTTT. It is translated as CASSPSGRAGSTDTQYF. The rearrangement uses TRBV5-6 and TRBJ2-3, with 10 nucleotides matching TRBD2. The CDR3 length is 17 residues. Germline CDR1 reads SGHDT; CDR2 reads YYEEEE. The V gene end was trimmed by 5 bases and the J gene end by 0 bases; junction bases not matched to a gene: 9. The whole variable domain, filled in from reference TRBV5-6 and TRBJ2-3, reads DAGVTQSPTHLIKTRGQQVTLRCSPKSGHDTVSWYQQALGQGPQFIFQYYEEEERQRGNFPDRFSGHQFPNYSSELNVNALLLGDSALYLCASSPSGRAGSTDTQYFGPGTRLTVL.

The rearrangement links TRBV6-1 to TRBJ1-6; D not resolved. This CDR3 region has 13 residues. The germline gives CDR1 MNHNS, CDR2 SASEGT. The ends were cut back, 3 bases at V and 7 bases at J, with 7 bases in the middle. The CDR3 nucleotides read TGTGCCAGCAGTGAGGGGAGGAATTCACCCCTCCACTTT. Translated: CASSEGRNSPLHF.

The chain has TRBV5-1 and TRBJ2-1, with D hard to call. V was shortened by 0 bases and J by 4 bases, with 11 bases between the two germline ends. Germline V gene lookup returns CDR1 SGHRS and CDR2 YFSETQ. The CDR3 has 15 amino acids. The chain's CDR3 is CASSLEPGRYNEQFF. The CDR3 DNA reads TGCGCCAGCAGCTTGGAACCAGGCCGATACAATGAGCAGTTCTTC.